These 26 T cell receptor beta chains were all obtained from the same sample, sequenced in a study of blood T cells in healthy people across ages. A second PCR of 7 to 11 cycles used a sample-barcoded 5' primer and a J-beta primer mix. A single record per CDR3 protein comes from TCRdb applying MiXCR to the 5' RACE reads. The profile shows about 680,000 distinct CDR3 sequences, around half of them singletons. The specimen was blood. These receptors came from a woman aged 55-70 years in good health.

This clonotype showed up just a few times. The gene calls are TRBV28 and TRBJ2-1; TRBD1 agrees at 7 bases. CDR3 length: 13 residues. Germline-derived CDR1 and CDR2 are MDHEN and SYDVKM. The V segment lost 11 bases and the J segment 4 bases; nucleotides outside the gene matches: 8. CDR3: CAEGRQGYNEQFF. CDR3 DNA: TGTGCCGAAGGGCGACAGGGTTACAATGAGCAGTTCTTC.

The gene calls are TRBV10-3 and TRBJ2-7, with TRBD2 matching 8 bases. The CDR3 covers 15 residues. V shed 2 bases and J 5 bases; nucleotides not matched to a gene: 8. CDR1 is ENHRY, CDR2 SYGVKD, per germline. CDR3 protein: CAISERLALENEQYF. The CDR3 DNA sequence: TGTGCCATCAGTGAGCGACTAGCGCTCGAGAACGAGCAGTACTTC.

The sample holds one count of this clonotype. The V and J genes are TRBV6-5 and TRBJ1-5, with 9 bases that match TRBD1. This CDR3 comprises 17 residues. From germline, CDR1 is MNHEY and CDR2 SVGAGI. Trimming took 0 bases from V and 9 from J; bases not matched to a gene: 12. DNA for the CDR3: TGTGCCAGCAGTTACTCCTGGGACAGGGCGAAGGGCTGGCCCCAGCATTTT. Protein product: CASSYSWDRAKGWPQHF.

This clonotype was seen only a few times. The chain joins TRBV27 to TRBJ2-7; maybe TRBD1 (5 bases). Germline CDR1 and CDR2: MNHEY and SMNVEV (reference sequence). The CDR3 runs to 15 residues. With 4 bases removed from V and 2 bases from J, the gap between germline ends came to 15 bases. The CDR3 spells CASSSAAGNTYEQYF. The CDR3 coding sequence is TGTGCCAGCAGTTCCGCGGCAGGGAATACCTACGAGCAGTACTTC.

Details on this clonotype: A read error may account for a junction end that differs from germline. The chain combines TRBV3-1 with TRBJ1-6; 7 nucleotides line up with TRBD1. This CDR3 has 17 residues. CDR1 LGHDT and CDR2 YNNKEL come from the germline V gene (reference sequence). CDR3 loop: CASSTLLTGPSNSPPHF. CDR3 DNA sequence: TGTGCCAGCAGCACCCTACTGACAGGGCCATCAAATTCACCCCCCCACTTT.

The chain joins TRBV20-1 to TRBJ2-4; D is perhaps TRBD1 (6 bases). The CDR3 spans 16 residues. Trimming took off 5 bases at V and 4 bases at J, with 21 bases between the two ends. Germline CDR1 reads DFQATT; CDR2 reads SNEGSKA (reference sequence). The CDR3: CSAGSGQPKRKNIQYF. DNA for the CDR3: TGCAGTGCTGGATCTGGACAGCCTAAGAGGAAAAACATTCAGTACTTC.

The table lists this clonotype with a few counts. The genes are TRBV24-1 and TRBJ2-1, with 10 bases identical to TRBD2. CDR1 and CDR2 (germline): KGHDR, SFDVKD. With V trimmed by 9 bases and J by 3 bases, 1 base remained unmatched. This CDR3 comprises 13 residues. The CDR3 DNA is TGTGCCACCGGGACTAGCGACTACAATGAGCAGTTCTTC. Translating gives CATGTSDYNEQFF.

This clonotype occurred a few times. V is TRBV20-1 and J is TRBJ1-5, with 9 positions matching TRBD1. CDR3 length: 15 amino acids. V lost 3 bases and J lost 5; bases outside the gene matches: 8. Germline loops: CDR1 DFQATT, CDR2 SNEGSKA (reference sequence). The CDR3 is CSASIPGQGDQPQHF. Written as DNA, the CDR3 is TGCAGTGCTAGTATACCGGGACAGGGAGATCAGCCCCAGCATTTT.

V is TRBV2 and J is TRBJ2-6; D not certain. The V end lost 8 bases, the J end lost 1 base, and 12 bases lay between the germline ends. The CDR3 is 15 amino acids. In germline, CDR1 is SNHLY, CDR2 FYNNEI. The CDR3 loop reads CASGSQPSGANVLTF. For the CDR3, the DNA is TGTGCCAGCGGCAGTCAGCCGTCTGGGGCCAACGTCCTGACTTTC.

As concerns this clonotype: Sequence at one end of the junction differs from germline and may be a read error. The V gene is TRBV20-1, the J gene TRBJ1-2; D is unclear. CDR1 DFQATT and CDR2 SNEGSKA come from the germline V gene (reference sequence). CDR3 length: 14 residues. The DNA for the CDR3 is TGCAGTGCTAGAATCAGAGCCGGTAACTATGGCTGCACCTTC. It specifies CSARIRAGNYGCTF.

In its sample, this clonotype was seen a few times. The chain couples TRBV6-2 or TRBV6-3 to TRBJ2-1; either TRBD1 or TRBD2 may supply D (5 bases each). This CDR3 is built from 10 residues. V was trimmed by 6 bases and J by 8 bases, leaving 5 bases between them. Germline V gene data show CDR1 as MNHEY and CDR2 as SVGEGT. The CDR3 nucleotides read TGTGCCAGCAGGGGGGATGAGCAGTTCTTC. Encoded protein: CASRGDEQFF.

The genes are TRBV20-1 and TRBJ2-3; 11 bases agree with TRBD2. After removal of 3 bases from V and 1 base from J, the junction contained 3 bases not matched to a gene. Germline CDR1 is DFQATT and CDR2 is SNEGSKA (reference sequence). The CDR3 extends over 15 amino acids. CDR3 coding DNA: TGCAGTGCTAGTAGACTAGCGGGACGCACAGATACGCAGTATTTT. Amino acids: CSASRLAGRTDTQYF.

This clonotype was counted only a few times. The CDR3 spells CASSQGAGAKNIQYF. CDR3 sequence (DNA): TGTGCCAGCAGCCAGGGGGCCGGGGCCAAAAACATTCAGTACTTC. The gene calls are TRBV28 and TRBJ2-4; 8 bases are a match to TRBD1. The CDR3 consists of 15 residues. Per germline, CDR1 MDHEN and CDR2 SYDVKM. V shed 6 bases, J shed 1 base, and the junction held 5 bases outside the gene matches.

This clonotype was seen only a few times. This chain connects TRBV7-2 to TRBJ1-5; TRBD1 agrees at 7 bases. V was clipped by 4 bases and J by 0 bases; unmatched bases: 6. The CDR3 has 16 amino acids. Germline values: CDR1 SGHTA, CDR2 FQGNSA. The CDR3 is CASSSTTGNSNQPQHF. CDR3 coding DNA: TGTGCCAGCAGCTCCACGACAGGGAATAGCAATCAGCCCCAGCATTTT.

This clonotype was detected a few times. The chain recombines TRBV20-1 with TRBJ1-4; 8 nucleotides line up with TRBD1. Trimming removed 6 bases from V and 5 bases from J; junction bases left unmatched: 8. The length of the CDR3 is 14 residues. CDR1 and CDR2 from the germline V gene are DFQATT and SNEGSKA (reference sequence). This CDR3 reads CSATGTGLNEKLFF. The CDR3 nucleotides are TGCAGTGCAACCGGGACAGGCTTAAATGAAAAACTGTTTTTT.

This chain joins TRBV6-2 or TRBV6-3 and TRBJ2-7, with 8 bases matching TRBD1. There are 15 residues in the CDR3. The J segment lost 0 bases and the V segment lost 6 bases, leaving 7 bases of the junction unmatched. CDR1 and CDR2 from the germline V gene are MNHEY and SVGEGT. In nucleotides, the CDR3 is TGTGCCAGCAGACCTCGGGACAGGTTCTCCTACGAGCAGTACTTC. It codes for CASRPRDRFSYEQYF.

This clonotype was observed a handful of times. J is TRBJ2-3 and V is TRBV29-1; 7 nucleotides align to TRBD1. Germline V gene sequence: CDR1 SQVTM, CDR2 ANQGSEA. V lost 7 bases, J lost 0 bases, and 4 bases stayed unmatched. The CDR3 covers 13 residues. CDR3 sequence reads: CSARTGSTDTQYF. The CDR3 nucleotides read TGCAGCGCTCGGACAGGAAGCACAGATACGCAGTATTTT.

The J gene is TRBJ2-5, the V gene TRBV12-3 or TRBV12-4; D possibly matches TRBD1 or TRBD2 (7 bases each). The V end lost 1 base, the J end lost 5 bases, and 20 bases lay between the germline ends. The CDR3 contains 17 residues. CDR3 DNA sequence: TGTGCCAGCAGTTTAGGCTTCTCAGGGGGAGGGCCGGAGACCCAGTACTTC. It translates to CASSLGFSGGGPETQYF.

The CDR3 spells CASSTPAGGTEAFF. CDR3 DNA sequence: TGTGCCAGCAGTACCCCCGCTGGAGGCACTGAAGCTTTCTTT. This sequence joins TRBV28 and TRBJ1-1; no clear D gene. The CDR3 is made up of 14 amino acids. V was trimmed by 5 bases and J by 4 bases, leaving 14 bases between them. Germline assignment: CDR1 MDHEN and CDR2 SYDVKM. Full variable domain (outside the CDR3, taken from reference TRBV28 and TRBJ1-1): DVKVTQSSRYLVKRTGEKVFLECVQDMDHENMFWYRQDPGLGLRLIYFSYDVKMKEKGDIPEGYSVSREKKERFSLILESASTNQTSMYLCASSTPAGGTEAFFGQGTRLTVV.

The genes are TRBV12-3 or TRBV12-4 and TRBJ2-3; tentative D call: TRBD1 (6 bases). The CDR3 has 13 residues. Trimming pared 8 bases from V and 3 bases from J, leaving 12 bases between. The CDR3 coding sequence is TGTGCCAGCCCCCCAGGGGAGACAGATACGCAGTATTTT. It codes for CASPPGETDTQYF.

This clonotype was detected only a few times. This chain links TRBV3-1 with TRBJ2-7; TRBD2 agrees at 9 bases. Germline CDR1 is LGHDT and CDR2 is YNNKEL (reference sequence). The CDR3 runs 15 residues. The V gene end was trimmed by 4 bases and the J gene end by 2 bases; junction bases not matched to a gene: 6. The CDR3, as DNA: TGTGCCAGCAGCCCGAGCCTAGCGGGAACCTACGAGCAGTACTTC. Its translation: CASSPSLAGTYEQYF.

This clonotype was seen repeatedly, ten times or more. The chain joins TRBV18 to TRBJ2-1, with a possible D match to TRBD1 (5 bases). V shed 0 bases and J shed 10 bases, with 19 bases lying between them. The CDR3 consists of 16 residues. Germline CDR1 is KGHSH and CDR2 is LQKENI. The CDR3 DNA follows: TGTGCCAGCTCACCACCGGTTAGTCTCTTAGCAGGGGAGCAGTTCTTC. Its translation: CASSPPVSLLAGEQFF.

V usage is TRBV3-1 and J usage is TRBJ1-2, with unresolved D. The CDR3 runs to 13 residues. With 5 bases removed from V and 4 bases from J, the gap between germline ends came to 11 bases. Per the germline V gene, CDR1 is LGHDT and CDR2 is YNNKEL (reference sequence). As DNA, the CDR3 is TGTGCCAGCAGCGCGGACGGCTTCTATGGCTACACCTTC. This sequence encodes CASSADGFYGYTF.

The rearrangement links TRBV20-1 to TRBJ1-1; a possible D gene is TRBD1 (5 bases). V shed 3 bases and J shed 1 base, with 9 bases lying between them. This CDR3 is 13 amino acids long. CDR1 and CDR2 from the germline V gene are DFQATT and SNEGSKA (reference sequence). The CDR3 loop is CSARRDRNTEAFF. The CDR3 DNA is TGCAGTGCTAGGAGAGACAGGAACACTGAAGCTTTCTTT.

This clonotype was seen only a few times. The CDR3, as DNA: TGTGCCAGCAGCATCAACAGACAGGGGGCGTACGAGCAGTACTTC. Translation: CASSINRQGAYEQYF. The chain has TRBV7-2 and TRBJ2-7; 10 nucleotides match TRBD1. In germline, CDR1 is SGHTA, CDR2 FQGNSA. There are 15 residues in the CDR3. Trimming cost V 5 bases and J 4 bases; bases outside gene matches: 8.

The chain links TRBV5-4 to TRBJ2-3; 9 bases are a match to TRBD2. Trimming took 4 bases from V and 2 from J; bases not matched to a gene: 8. The CDR3 covers 16 residues. Per the germline V gene, CDR1 is SGHNT and CDR2 is YYREEE (reference sequence). DNA for the CDR3: TGTGCCAGCAGCCCCGGACTAGCGACTCTCACAGATACGCAGTATTTT. This encodes CASSPGLATLTDTQYF.